A selection of T cell receptor beta chains follows, all from one sample in a study of T cells expressing NK-cell markers. TCRdb reprocessed the 5' RACE reads and stores each CDR3 protein as one record, lacking DNA. The ten most abundant clones cover 3% to 4.5% of a sample with some 600,000 distinct CDR3 sequences. Sequenced sample: blood T cells: a sorted CD56 or NKG2C T cell subset, CD4+ or CD8+ T cells, or bulk PBMC T cells (not recorded which). The receptors derive from a man between 18 and 29 years old in good health. Both conserved end residues are part of each CDR3.

>TRBJ2-1|TRBV30
CAWRRDRVPYNEQFF
>TRBJ2-1|TRBV7-9
CASSRRQGADNEQFF
>TRBJ2-7|TRBV6-5
CASSSAGVFYEQYF
>TRBJ2-2|TRBV30
CASDRPTGELFF
>TRBJ1-3|TRBV12-3/TRBV12-4
CASSPTGGNTIYF
>TRBJ2-1|TRBV7-3
CASSSKSPGTRNSYNEQFF
>TRBJ2-1|TRBV4-1
CASSQLDPGLAGGLRFF
>TRBJ2-1|TRBV5-4
CASSSRVSYNEQFF
>TRBJ2-3|TRBV11-2
CASSLGAAGGRDTQYF
>TRBJ2-1|TRBV20-1
CSARTGTSSGQDNEQFF
>TRBJ1-5|TRBV19
CASSIVKASGGNQPQHF
>TRBJ2-1|TRBV4-2
CASSQDPRGGVNEQFF
>TRBJ2-3|TRBV27
CATKTSGRTSTDTQYF
>TRBJ2-7|TRBV20-1
CSARVHSDEQYF
>TRBJ2-1|TRBV29-1
CSVEEGMGAKSSYNEQFF
>TRBJ1-5|TRBV6-2/TRBV6-3
CASEEQGSQPQHF
>TRBJ2-1|TRBV5-6
CASSLVGSGRDNEQFF
>TRBJ2-1|TRBV29-1
CSVRVTSSPRDEQFF
>TRBJ2-5|TRBV7-3
CASSSTTEGTQYF
>TRBJ2-1|TRBV20-1
CSASPRVGNSGQFF
>TRBJ2-1|TRBV20-1
CSAQREGPRGEQFF
>TRBJ2-7|TRBV4-3
CASSQDLRGLAGDEQYF
>TRBJ2-1|TRBV5-1
CASQGIEVNEQFF
>TRBJ2-5|TRBV19
CASSIQGGGQETQYF
>TRBJ2-4|TRBV12-3/TRBV12-4
CASRKDRAAKNIQYF
>TRBJ2-7|TRBV6-1
CASRRDWSSYEQYF
>TRBJ2-7|TRBV28
CASRRTGGVYEQYF
>TRBJ2-7|TRBV7-9
CASSKPGLAAYEQYF
>TRBJ2-1|TRBV3-1
CASSQVWGYNEQFF
>TRBJ2-3|TRBV12-3/TRBV12-4
CASLSRTSTDTQYF
>TRBJ1-5|TRBV7-6
CASSLGQGSFQPQHF
>TRBJ1-6|TRBV15
CATGPGRNSPLHF
>TRBJ2-7|TRBV4-3
CASSQSGQASYEQYF
>TRBJ2-2|TRBV9
CASSDPGKTGANTGELFF
>TRBJ2-7|TRBV9
CASSAVREHEQYF
>TRBJ1-6|TRBV12-3/TRBV12-4
CASSLDRVDNSPLHF
>TRBJ2-4|TRBV12-3/TRBV12-4
CASKISGGGNIQYF
>TRBJ2-5|TRBV4-1
CASSHRGLADGPQYF
>TRBJ2-3|TRBV7-7
CASSSGWGGPQYF
>TRBJ2-1|TRBV27
CASSLSTGGVRNEQFF
>TRBJ1-1|TRBV10-3
CASTGADTEAFF
>TRBJ1-5|TRBV20-1
CSARTSRTGPQHF
>TRBJ2-4|TRBV5-1
CASSGGDRLAKNIQYF
>TRBJ2-7|TRBV7-2
CASSPGTHYEQYF
>TRBJ2-7|TRBV5-1
CASSLAQGLEEQYF
>TRBJ1-1|TRBV14
CASSQVPRMNTEAFF
>TRBJ2-2|TRBV18
CASSPPFNTGELFF
>TRBJ2-1|TRBV9
CASSPSGAGDSYNEQFF
>TRBJ1-1|TRBV9
CASSRGPPNTEAFF
>TRBJ2-5|TRBV24-1
CATSGSRLAGIQETQYF
>TRBJ2-4|TRBV20-1
CSAMTSGTGNIQYF
>TRBJ2-5|TRBV7-9
CASSSKAGGRSETQYF
>TRBJ1-1|TRBV5-4
CASSHWTGNTEAFF
>TRBJ2-7|TRBV4-3
CASSPRTLEYEQYF
>TRBJ2-7|TRBV6-2/TRBV6-3
CASSYGQGPSSYEQYF